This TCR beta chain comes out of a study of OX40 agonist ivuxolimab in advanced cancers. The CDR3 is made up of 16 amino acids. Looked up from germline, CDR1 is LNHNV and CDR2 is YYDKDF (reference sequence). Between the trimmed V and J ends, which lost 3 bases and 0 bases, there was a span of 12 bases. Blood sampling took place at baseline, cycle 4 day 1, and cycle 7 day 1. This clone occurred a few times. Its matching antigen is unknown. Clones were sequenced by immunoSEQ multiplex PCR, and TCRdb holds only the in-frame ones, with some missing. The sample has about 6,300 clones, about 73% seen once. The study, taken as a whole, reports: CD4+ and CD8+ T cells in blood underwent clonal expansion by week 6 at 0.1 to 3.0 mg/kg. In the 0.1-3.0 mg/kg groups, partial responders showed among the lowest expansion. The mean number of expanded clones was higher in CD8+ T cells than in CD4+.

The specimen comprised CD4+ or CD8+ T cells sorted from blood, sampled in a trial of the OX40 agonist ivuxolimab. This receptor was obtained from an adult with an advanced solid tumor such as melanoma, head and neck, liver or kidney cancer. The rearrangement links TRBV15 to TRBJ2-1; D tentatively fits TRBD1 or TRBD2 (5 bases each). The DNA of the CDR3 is TGTGCCACCAGCAGTGGAGTTGGGACCTCCTACAATGAGCAGTTCTTC. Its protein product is CATSSGVGTSYNEQFF.